The entry below describes one TCR beta chain. This entry belongs to a study of cytomegalovirus exposure and HLA in healthy donors. This PCR relied on a set of 60 Vbeta primers and 13 Jbeta primers. Sequenced by immunoSEQ multiplex PCR; TCRdb stores in-frame clones only, minus some. The repertoire holds about 97,000 clones, with 55% to 80% as singletons. Trimming removed 0 bases from V and 9 bases from J; junction bases left unmatched: 6. CDR1 SGHAT and CDR2 FQNNGV come from the germline V gene. The CDR3 is made up of 14 amino acids. This receptor was taken from a human donor in good health. Input material: PBMCs. V gene TRBV11-2 combines with J gene TRBJ2-7, with 9 nucleotides matching TRBD1. CDR3 nucleotides: TGTGCCAGCAGCTTAGATCGTCAGACAGGGGGGCAGTACTTC. As protein: CASSLDRQTGGQYF.